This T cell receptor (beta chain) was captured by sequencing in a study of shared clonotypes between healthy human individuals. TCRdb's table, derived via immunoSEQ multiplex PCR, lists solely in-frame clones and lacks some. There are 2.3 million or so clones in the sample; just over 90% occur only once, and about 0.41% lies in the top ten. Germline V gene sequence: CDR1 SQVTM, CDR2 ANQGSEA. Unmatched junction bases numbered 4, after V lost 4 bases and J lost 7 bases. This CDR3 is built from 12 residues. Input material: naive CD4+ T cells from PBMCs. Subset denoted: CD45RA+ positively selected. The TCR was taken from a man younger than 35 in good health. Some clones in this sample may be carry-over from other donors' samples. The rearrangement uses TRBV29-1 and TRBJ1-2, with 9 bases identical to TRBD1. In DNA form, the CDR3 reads TGCAGCGTTGGGGACAGGGCGGGTGGCTACACCTTC. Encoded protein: CSVGDRAGGYTF.